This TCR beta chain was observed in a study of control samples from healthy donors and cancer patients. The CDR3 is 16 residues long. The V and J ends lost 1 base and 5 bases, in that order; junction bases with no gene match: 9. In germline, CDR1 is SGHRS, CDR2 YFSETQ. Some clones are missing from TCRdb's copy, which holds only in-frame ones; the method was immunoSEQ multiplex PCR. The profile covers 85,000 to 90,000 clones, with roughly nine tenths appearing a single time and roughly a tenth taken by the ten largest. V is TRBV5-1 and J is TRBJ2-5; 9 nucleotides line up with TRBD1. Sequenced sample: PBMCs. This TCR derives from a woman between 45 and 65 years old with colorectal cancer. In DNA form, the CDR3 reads TGCGCCAGCAGCTTGTTCGGGACAGGGCGAATCGAGACCCAGTACTTC. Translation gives CASSLFGTGRIETQYF. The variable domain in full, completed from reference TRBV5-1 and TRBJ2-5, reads KAGVTQTPRYLIKTRGQQVTLSCSPISGHRSVSWYQQTPGQGLQFLFEYFSETQRNKGNFPGRFSGRQFSNSRSEMNVSTLELGDSALYLCASSLFGTGRIETQYFGPGTRLLVL.